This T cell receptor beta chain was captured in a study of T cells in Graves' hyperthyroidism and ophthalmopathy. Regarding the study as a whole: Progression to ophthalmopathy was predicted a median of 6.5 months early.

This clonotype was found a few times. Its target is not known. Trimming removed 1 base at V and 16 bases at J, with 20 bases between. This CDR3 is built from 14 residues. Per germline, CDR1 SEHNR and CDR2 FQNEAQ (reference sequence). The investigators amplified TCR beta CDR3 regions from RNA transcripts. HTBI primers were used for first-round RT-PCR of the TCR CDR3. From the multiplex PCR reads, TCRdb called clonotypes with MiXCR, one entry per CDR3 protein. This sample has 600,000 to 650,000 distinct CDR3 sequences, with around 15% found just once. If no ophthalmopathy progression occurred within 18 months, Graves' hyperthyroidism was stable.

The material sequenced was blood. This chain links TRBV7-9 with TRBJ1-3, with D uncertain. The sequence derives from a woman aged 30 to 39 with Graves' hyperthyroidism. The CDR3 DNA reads TGTGCCAGCAGCTTAGGACCAATTCCCACCTCCGGGTATTTT. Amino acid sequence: CASSLGPIPTSGYF.